These 24 T cell receptor beta chains share one sample of origin, sequenced in a study of blood T cell repertoires in COVID-19. Clones were read by immunoSEQ multiplex PCR, and TCRdb kept only the in-frame ones, dropping some. The sample lists 250,000 to 300,000 clones, about four fifths occurring once. Material: PBMCs or T cells enriched from blood (not recorded which). These receptors came from a man aged 35 to 55 who had been exposed to COVID-19.

This clone has at least ten counts. The chain joins TRBV5-1 to TRBJ1-3; 10 bases agree with TRBD1. V gave up 4 bases and J gave up 5 bases; unmatched junction bases: 6. Germline CDR1 reads SGHRS; CDR2 reads YFSETQ. The CDR3 length is 15 residues. CDR3 in amino acids: CASSETGGLRNTIYF. The CDR3, as DNA: TGCGCCAGCAGCGAGACAGGGGGCTTACGAAACACCATATATTTT. The whole variable domain, filled in from reference TRBV5-1 and TRBJ1-3, reads KAGVTQTPRYLIKTRGQQVTLSCSPISGHRSVSWYQQTPGQGLQFLFEYFSETQRNKGNFPGRFSGRQFSNSRSEMNVSTLELGDSALYLCASSETGGLRNTIYFGEGSWLTVV.

The V call is TRBV6-4, the J call TRBJ1-1; D is unclear. Trimming stripped 3 bases from V and 0 bases from J, with 14 bases between. This CDR3 contains 16 residues. The germline V gene has CDR1 MRHNA and CDR2 SNTAGT. Here the CDR3 reads CASSETFSVMNTEAFF. CDR3 sequence (DNA): TGTGCCAGCAGTGAAACTTTTTCGGTAATGAACACTGAAGCTTTCTTT.

This clone was seen only once. The chain combines TRBV5-4 with TRBJ2-2; 7 bases are shared with TRBD2. CDR3 size: 16 residues. CDR1 and CDR2 (germline): SGHNT, YYREEE (reference sequence). Trimming at V came to 4 bases and at J to 3 bases, leaving 9 bases not matched to a gene. This chain's CDR3 is CASSTGGSGYTGELFF. The CDR3 DNA sequence: TGTGCCAGCAGCACCGGGGGTAGCGGGTACACCGGGGAGCTGTTTTTT.

This clone was found once. The chain employs TRBV27 and TRBJ2-3; 7 nucleotides line up with TRBD2. V lost 8 bases and J lost 1; bases outside the gene matches: 6. Germline values: CDR1 MNHEY, CDR2 SMNVEV (reference sequence). There are 14 residues in the CDR3. The CDR3 DNA is TGTGCCAGCGAACTAGCGATGGGCACAGATACGCAGTATTTT. It codes for CASELAMGTDTQYF.

This chain links TRBV7-9 with TRBJ2-1, with D perhaps TRBD2 (6 bases). Trimming removed 5 bases from V and 5 bases from J, with 19 bases in between. The CDR3 extends over 16 amino acids. The germline V gene has CDR1 SEHNR and CDR2 FQNEAQ (reference sequence). CDR3 bases: TGTGCCAGCAGCCGCCCCGCCGGGAGAAAGAACAATGAGCAGTTCTTC. It yields the protein CASSRPAGRKNNEQFF.

This clone was counted once. The V call is TRBV5-4, the J call TRBJ1-2; D perhaps matches TRBD1 (6 bases). Germline V gene sequence: CDR1 SGHNT, CDR2 YYREEE (reference sequence). Trimming cost V 4 bases and J 8 bases, with 12 bases left between them. The CDR3 consists of 12 residues. CDR3 bases: TGTGCCAGCAGCCTCGGGACAAAAGGCTACACCTTC. Residues: CASSLGTKGYTF.

This clone was counted between two and nine times. V and J are TRBV2 and TRBJ2-1; maybe TRBD2 (6 bases). Germline CDR1 SNHLY, CDR2 FYNNEI. V was trimmed by 7 bases and J by 5 bases, leaving 18 bases between them. The CDR3 is made up of 15 amino acids. CDR3 region: CASKGGGTGDNEQFF. CDR3 sequence (DNA): TGTGCCAGCAAAGGTGGCGGGACTGGGGACAATGAGCAGTTCTTC.

The chain uses TRBV12-3 or TRBV12-4 and TRBJ1-1; no clear D. V was cut by 5 bases and J by 0 bases, with 7 bases left in between. CDR3 size: 13 residues. The CDR3 bases are TGTGCCAGCAGTAAGCAAATGAACACTGAAGCTTTCTTT. This codes for CASSKQMNTEAFF.

The J gene is TRBJ2-7, the V gene TRBV5-1, with a possible D match to TRBD2 (6 bases). Trimming shortened V by 1 base and J by 5 bases, and 13 bases separated the two germline ends. Germline V gene data show CDR1 as SGHRS and CDR2 as YFSETQ. The CDR3 sequence is 14 residues long. DNA for the CDR3: TGCGCCAGCAGCTTGCGTGGGGAGGTCGACGAGCAGTACTTC. This gives the protein CASSLRGEVDEQYF. The full variable domain, with the rest looked up from reference TRBV5-1 and TRBJ2-7, is KAGVTQTPRYLIKTRGQQVTLSCSPISGHRSVSWYQQTPGQGLQFLFEYFSETQRNKGNFPGRFSGRQFSNSRSEMNVSTLELGDSALYLCASSLRGEVDEQYFGPGTRLTVT.

V gene TRBV12-3 or TRBV12-4 combines with J gene TRBJ1-1; D not resolved. This CDR3 region has 13 residues. V lost 6 bases and J 5 bases, leaving 13 bases between the germline ends. As DNA, the CDR3 is TGTGCCAGCAGACGCCGGGTTGAGACTGAAGCTTTCTTT. It is translated as CASRRRVETEAFF.

The gene calls are TRBV7-2 and TRBJ1-2; D remains unclear. Germline V gene lookup returns CDR1 SGHTA and CDR2 FQGNSA. This CDR3 contains 13 residues. V lost 2 bases and J 2 bases, leaving 6 bases between the germline ends. CDR3 nucleotide sequence: TGTGCCAGCAGCTTATGGGAGAACTATGGCTACACCTTC. As protein: CASSLWENYGYTF.

The genes are TRBV6-5 and TRBJ2-3; no clear D gene. Trimming took off 2 bases at V and 2 bases at J, with 11 bases between the two ends. The CDR3 is 15 residues long. Germline values: CDR1 MNHEY, CDR2 SVGAGI. The CDR3 DNA reads TGTGCCAGCAGTTACGGGCAGGCGAACACAGATACGCAGTATTTT. Its protein product is CASSYGQANTDTQYF.

This chain connects TRBV19 to TRBJ1-5, with no clear D. The CDR3 runs to 12 residues. In germline, CDR1 is LNHDA, CDR2 SQIVND (reference sequence). V lost 7 bases and J 7 bases, leaving 11 bases between the germline ends. This chain's CDR3 is CASTGIGQPQHF. The CDR3 coding sequence is TGTGCCAGTACGGGTATCGGGCAGCCCCAGCATTTT.

The CDR3 DNA follows: TGTGCCAGCAGCGGCGGGAGGACAGATACGCAGTATTTT. As protein: CASSGGRTDTQYF. This chain uses TRBV12-3 or TRBV12-4 with TRBJ2-3; 8 bases line up with TRBD2. CDR3 length equals 13 residues. The V segment lost 6 bases and the J segment 3 bases; nucleotides outside the gene matches: 2.

This clone was seen a single time. The gene calls are TRBV7-6 and TRBJ1-3, with 9 nucleotides matching TRBD1. Germline CDR1 SGHVS, CDR2 FNYEAQ. The CDR3 has 17 residues. Trimming at V came to 2 bases and at J to 3 bases, leaving 8 bases not matched to a gene. CDR3 nucleotides: TGTGCCAGCAGCTTAAGGACAGGGGACTCTCTTGGAAACACCATATATTTT. Protein sequence: CASSLRTGDSLGNTIYF.

This clone came up once. The rearrangement links TRBV7-2 to TRBJ2-1; 12 bases are a match to TRBD2. CDR1 SGHTA and CDR2 FQGNSA come from the germline V gene. This CDR3 comprises 17 residues. V shed 5 bases and J 4 bases; nucleotides not matched to a gene: 9. The CDR3 DNA reads TGTGCCAGCAGCACAAGAGTCCTAGCGGGAGGGTACAATGAGCAGTTCTTC. Encoded protein: CASSTRVLAGGYNEQFF.

J is TRBJ1-5 and V is TRBV28; 10 bases are shared with TRBD1. The ends lost 8 bases at V and 5 bases at J; junction bases unmatched: 6. Germline lookup yields CDR1 MDHEN and CDR2 SYDVKM. The CDR3 has 14 residues. CDR3 loop: CASYGTGAYQPQHF. CDR3 coding DNA: TGTGCCAGCTATGGGACAGGGGCTTATCAGCCCCAGCATTTT.

This CDR3 reads CASSLQGFYEQYF. CDR3 bases: TGCGCCAGCAGCTTACAGGGTTTTTACGAGCAGTACTTC. This chain uses TRBV5-1 with TRBJ2-7; D perhaps matches TRBD1 (6 bases). Deletions cut 2 bases from V and 4 bases from J, with 10 bases between. Germline V lookup: CDR1 SGHRS, CDR2 YFSETQ. CDR3 length equals 13 residues. Looking up the rest from reference TRBV5-1 and TRBJ2-7 gives the full variable domain: KAGVTQTPRYLIKTRGQQVTLSCSPISGHRSVSWYQQTPGQGLQFLFEYFSETQRNKGNFPGRFSGRQFSNSRSEMNVSTLELGDSALYLCASSLQGFYEQYFGPGTRLTVT.

The genes are TRBV20-1 and TRBJ1-1; D unresolved. The V and J ends lost 2 bases and 8 bases respectively, with 9 bases between them. The V gene's germline CDR1 is DFQATT and CDR2 SNEGSKA (reference sequence). The CDR3 length is 11 residues. The chain's CDR3 is CSARSVGEAFF. As DNA, the CDR3 is TGCAGTGCTAGATCCGTGGGCGAAGCTTTCTTT.

V usage is TRBV10-3 and J usage is TRBJ1-1; D gene unclear. CDR3 length equals 13 residues. Trimming removed 5 bases at V and 1 base at J, with 8 bases between. Germline V CDR1 and CDR2: ENHRY, SYGVKD. The CDR3, as DNA: TGTGCCATCAGTCCTCCGGGGAACACTGAAGCTTTCTTT. Translating gives CAISPPGNTEAFF.

This clone was seen once. This chain uses TRBV27 with TRBJ2-7; possibly TRBD2 for D (5 bases). Trimming shortened V by 5 bases and J by 3 bases, and 8 bases separated the two germline ends. Looked up from germline, CDR1 is MNHEY and CDR2 is SMNVEV (reference sequence). The CDR3 is made up of 12 amino acids. The CDR3 coding sequence is TGTGCCAGCAGTACGGGGTACTACGAGCAGTACTTC. Amino acids: CASSTGYYEQYF.

The CDR3 bases are TGTGCCAGTAGTTCGCTGGGGAGCTCTGGAAACACCATATATTTT. This codes for CASSSLGSSGNTIYF. The V gene is TRBV19, the J gene TRBJ1-3; D remains ambiguous. The CDR3 totals 15 residues. CDR1 is LNHDA, CDR2 SQIVND, per germline (reference sequence). With 5 bases removed from V and 0 bases from J, the gap between germline ends came to 11 bases. Full variable domain (outside the CDR3, taken from reference TRBV19 and TRBJ1-3): DGGITQSPKYLFRKEGQNVTLSCEQNLNHDAMYWYRQDPGQGLRLIYYSQIVNDFQKGDIAEGYSVSREKKESFPLTVTSAQKNPTAFYLCASSSLGSSGNTIYFGEGSWLTVV.

The chain recombines TRBV12-3 or TRBV12-4 with TRBJ1-2; TRBD1 might be the D (5 bases). V was cut by 7 bases and J by 4 bases, with 13 bases left in between. This CDR3 has 13 residues. CDR3 amino acids: CASTWEGPYGYTF. Here the CDR3 DNA reads TGTGCCAGCACCTGGGAGGGGCCCTATGGCTACACCTTC.

V is TRBV4-1 and J is TRBJ1-1; possible D gene TRBD1, 5 bases. CDR1 and CDR2 (germline): MGHRA, YSYEKL. The CDR3 runs to 15 residues. V lost 1 base, J lost 4 bases, and 13 bases lay in between. CDR3 DNA: TGCGCCAGCAGCCAAGTAGGGGCGCTGGGCACTGAAGCTTTCTTT. This encodes CASSQVGALGTEAFF.